The entry below describes one T cell receptor beta chain. The clone's antigen remains unknown. Within one base of it there is no much larger clone, and no base qualities were kept. V and J are truncated by 8 bases and 0 bases respectively, leaving an intervening sequence of 21 bases. The CDR3 holds 17 amino acids from the cysteine to the phenylalanine. This entry keeps only the CDR3 DNA: 51 bases, framed from base 1. For CDR1 and CDR2, the germline V gene lists KGHSH and LQKENI. The immunoSEQ Assay was used to sequence TCR beta CDR3 regions from DNA. Concerning the study's data processing: To compute T cell density, TCR beta template counts were normalized to usable DNA, which was estimated by amplifying housekeeping genes. The preseqR package was used to estimate richness by extrapolating to 400,000 templates for PBMC samples and to 120,000 templates for tissue samples. Clonality was defined by subtracting Pielou's evenness from one. Tissue-enriched TCRs were identified through differential abundance testing performed on productive amino-acid clonotypes, with a minimum total count of 5 and an alpha of 0.1. Repertoire overlap between compartments was quantified with the Jaccard Index and Morisita Overlap Index. GLIPH clustered TCR beta CDR3s with public tetramer-defined viral CDR3s; viral motifs required at least three viral sequences plus V-gene enrichment. TCRdb took this table from immuneACCESS and kept in-frame rearrangements with V and J called. Such tables lack part of the clones; where checked against another copy, unresolved V genes explain under half of the gap, and the rest is unexplained. V and J calls and clone size are given by that table; D and trimming were obtained from the DNA. Recorded for this sample are roughly 38,000 clones; 75% to 90% of them occurred a single time. The top ten constitute roughly 2.6% of the sample.

At diagnosis, peripheral blood, uninvolved tumor-adjacent lung and tumor were collected and stored as a combination of fresh-frozen and FFPE material. Blood samples were analyzed as peripheral blood mononuclear cells for TCR repertoire profiling. These data are taken from a study of T cells in localized non-small cell lung cancer (TCRdb year 2020). Concerning the study at large: The study analyzed T cell repertoires of hundreds of early-stage NSCLC patients, comparing tumors and uninvolved tumor-adjacent lungs. The cohort comprised 200 to 300 treatment-naïve NSCLC patients with resected, localized lung tumors. NSCLC patients had a mean age of roughly 69 years, and 120 to 150 were male and about a hundred female.

Summary of the overall study and its limitations: Uninvolved tumor-adjacent lung showed the highest T cell clonality, higher than tumor, which suggests more focused antigenic responses in the uninvolved tumor-adjacent lung. Because the study design was exploratory, TCR variables were selected using unadjusted p-values without false-discovery rate correction. Because multi-region tumor sequencing was not performed, intratumor heterogeneity could not be ruled out. Higher T cell density in blood was associated with longer overall survival, whereas higher clonality in adjacent lung was associated with shorter survival. A median of 57 of the top 100 tumor clones were detected in paired uninvolved adjacent lung, and 25 to 35 of these tumor clones were also found among the top 100 clones of the paired uninvolved adjacent lung.

The chain uses TRBV18 and TRBJ2-3, with the D assignment possibly TRBD1 or TRBD2, given 5 matching bases for each. This receptor was identified in a woman aged 35 to 75 with stage I lung adenocarcinoma. The specimen was peripheral blood, collected before any cancer treatment. The nucleotides read TGTGCCAGCCGACCCGGGGCCGCCGGGGTAAGCACAGATACGCAGTATTTT. Its protein reads: CASRPGAAGVSTDTQYF.